This T cell receptor beta chain was found in a study of regulatory T cells in long-lasting Graves disease. Overall study results and limits: TRBV28, TRBJ1-2 and TRBJ2-5 were favored in persistent disease.

This clonotype came up many times. Its target is unknown. Indicated time point: newly diagnosed GD, antithyroid drugs for less than 3 months. Generation of the TCR library employed RNA extracted from PBMCs. Collection of peripheral blood (about 10 milliliters) was done using EDTA tubes. CDR3 regions were amplified by Arm-PCR using iRepertoire HTBI primers to build TCR beta libraries. In TCRdb, the multiplex PCR reads were re-called with MiXCR into one record per CDR3 protein. The repertoire consists of 500,000 to 700,000 distinct CDR3 sequences, with under 20% occurring once and the leading ten covering roughly 18%. The CDR3 totals 12 residues. Germline V CDR1 and CDR2: DFQATT, SNEGSKA (reference sequence). V lost 3 bases to trimming and J lost 11 bases; unmatched junction nucleotides: 7. This sample was shared with a second study, whose subject was T cells in Graves' hyperthyroidism and ophthalmopathy.

The gene calls are TRBV20-1 and TRBJ1-1; 9 bases line up with TRBD1. The specimen was peripheral blood mononuclear cells (PBMCs), collected at new diagnosis, from a patient treated with antithyroid drugs. This sequence originates from a woman aged 25 to 39 with Graves disease. The chain's CDR3 is CSARVQGAGAFF. CDR3 in DNA: TGCAGTGCTAGGGTACAGGGGGCCGGTGCTTTCTTT.